Below are 25 T cell receptor beta chains sequenced from a single sample in a study of blood T cell repertoires in COVID-19. TCRdb's table, derived via immunoSEQ multiplex PCR, lists solely in-frame clones and lacks some. This repertoire shows 150,000 to 200,000 clones, about 77% found once; its top ten account for about 17%. Sequencing was done on a sample of PBMCs or T cells enriched from blood (not recorded which). The receptors originated from a woman in her fifties or sixties with acute COVID-19.

V usage is TRBV27 and J usage is TRBJ2-1; 13 bases align to TRBD2. V trimming: 5 bases; J trimming: 6 bases; junction bases outside the gene matches: 4. The CDR3 totals 15 residues. The germline V gene encodes CDR1 MNHEY and CDR2 SMNVEV (reference sequence). The CDR3 region is CASSTGLAGANEQFF. For the CDR3, the DNA is TGTGCCAGCAGTACCGGACTAGCGGGGGCCAATGAGCAGTTCTTC.

The chain uses TRBV28 and TRBJ1-1; possibly TRBD1 for D (6 bases). Germline V lookup: CDR1 MDHEN, CDR2 SYDVKM. The ends were cut back, 5 bases at V and 3 bases at J, with 22 bases in the middle. The CDR3 totals 17 residues. DNA of the CDR3: TGTGCCAGCAGTGAATTTGGGTATACCAAGGGGGACACTGAAGCTTTCTTT. It specifies CASSEFGYTKGDTEAFF.

The CDR3 here is CASRQVTNYGYTF. CDR3 DNA: TGTGCCAGCAGACAGGTTACGAACTATGGCTACACCTTC. This sequence joins TRBV27 and TRBJ1-2; D may be TRBD1 (5 bases). CDR3 length equals 13 residues. The germline V and J ends were trimmed by 6 bases and 2 bases, with 10 bases remaining between them. Germline CDR1 reads MNHEY; CDR2 reads SMNVEV (reference sequence).

V and J are TRBV2 and TRBJ2-7, with D perhaps matching TRBD1 (6 bases). With 1 base removed from V and 5 bases from J, the gap between germline ends came to 12 bases. Germline CDR1 SNHLY, CDR2 FYNNEI. This CDR3 has 14 residues. The CDR3 DNA is TGTGCCAGCAGTGAAGGTTTTTCAGGGGACGAGCAGTACGTC. This codes for CASSEGFSGDEQYV.

The table lists this clone with a few counts. V and J are TRBV5-1 and TRBJ2-5, with TRBD1 matching over 12 bases. The CDR3 extends over 15 amino acids. The junction had 6 bases not matched to a gene; V was cut back by 4 bases and J by 5 bases. CDR1 SGHRS and CDR2 YFSETQ come from the germline V gene. As DNA, the CDR3 is TGCGCCAGCAGCCACGGGACAGGGGGCGCCGAGACCCAGTACTTC. Its translation: CASSHGTGGAETQYF.

This clone came up a few times. This chain links TRBV6-5 with TRBJ1-1; 7 nucleotides agree with TRBD1. The CDR3 has 16 amino acids. Germline V gene sequence: CDR1 MNHEY, CDR2 SVGAGI. The junction had 6 bases not matched to a gene; V was cut back by 0 bases and J by 2 bases. The CDR3 spells CASSYSRTGENTEAFF. The CDR3 DNA reads TGTGCCAGCAGTTACTCGAGGACAGGCGAAAACACTGAAGCTTTCTTT.

The V gene is TRBV19, the J gene TRBJ2-5; 8 nucleotides match TRBD1. CDR1 LNHDA and CDR2 SQIVND come from the germline V gene (reference sequence). The J segment lost 2 bases and the V segment lost 3 bases, leaving 14 bases of the junction unmatched. The CDR3 consists of 18 residues. The CDR3 spells CASSMGLSAGGAQETQYF. For the CDR3, the DNA is TGTGCCAGTAGTATGGGTTTGAGTGCAGGGGGCGCTCAAGAGACCCAGTACTTC.

This clone was picked up a small number of times. The rearrangement joins TRBV4-1 to TRBJ1-1, with TRBD1 identical over 7 bases. Germline CDR1 MGHRA, CDR2 YSYEKL. The CDR3 contains 15 residues. V lost 4 bases and J lost 0; bases outside the gene matches: 5. CDR3 sequence: CASSLRDSLNTEAFF. The CDR3 region has the DNA TGCGCCAGCAGCCTCCGGGACAGTTTGAACACTGAAGCTTTCTTT.

This clone was seen a handful of times. This rearrangement joins TRBV5-6 to TRBJ1-1, with 8 bases fitting TRBD1. CDR1 and CDR2 from the germline V gene are SGHDT and YYEEEE. Trimming took 4 bases from V and 11 from J; bases not matched to a gene: 10. This CDR3 is built from 13 residues. CDR3 DNA: TGTGCCAGCAGCCTTAATCTCCGGGACAGGGCTTTCTTT. This encodes CASSLNLRDRAFF.

Concerning this clone: One end of the junction varies from germline; a read error may be responsible. This chain joins TRBV19 and TRBJ1-1, with D hard to call. The germline CDR1 and CDR2 sequences are LNHDA and SQIVND (reference sequence). The CDR3 spans 13 residues. The DNA for the CDR3 is TGTGCCAGTAGTATGGGCCCGAACGCTGAAGCTTTCTTT. The encoded protein is CASSMGPNAEAFF.

V is TRBV6-5 and J is TRBJ1-4; 9 bases agree with TRBD1. The trim removed 5 bases at V and 8 bases at J, leaving 6 bases unmatched. The CDR3 is 14 amino acids. CDR1 is MNHEY, CDR2 SVGAGI, per germline. CDR3 sequence: CASSRDRAREKLFF. CDR3 bases: TGTGCCAGCAGTCGGGACAGGGCAAGGGAAAAACTGTTTTTT.

The chain is built from TRBV28 and TRBJ1-6, with D hard to call. Germline CDR1 and CDR2: MDHEN and SYDVKM. V was clipped by 7 bases and J by 8 bases, with 9 bases between them. This CDR3 is built from 12 residues. The CDR3 reads CASTSSYSPLHF. The CDR3 DNA reads TGTGCCAGCACCTCGTCCTATTCACCCCTCCACTTT.

The chain employs TRBV3-1 (or the pseudogene TRBV3-2) and TRBJ2-1; 7 nucleotides align to TRBD1. The CDR3 runs 17 residues. Per germline, CDR1 LGHDT and CDR2 YNNKEL (reference sequence). V was pared by 0 bases and J by 9 bases, with 14 bases of the junction left unmatched. CDR3 in DNA: TGTGCCAGCAGCCAAGACGCCGGGACAGCCGGGGCGGGTGAGCAGTTCTTC. Amino acid sequence: CASSQDAGTAGAGEQFF.

This chain connects TRBV20-1 to TRBJ2-7; 7 nucleotides agree with TRBD1. Per the germline V gene, CDR1 is DFQATT and CDR2 is SNEGSKA (reference sequence). The CDR3 consists of 13 residues. The trim removed 3 bases at V and 3 bases at J, leaving 5 bases unmatched. CDR3 nucleotide sequence: TGCAGTGCTAGTTCCGGGACAGACTACGAGCAGTACGTC. The encoded protein is CSASSGTDYEQYV.

J is TRBJ1-2 and V is TRBV7-9, with D unresolved. Germline assignment: CDR1 SEHNR and CDR2 FQNEAQ (reference sequence). The CDR3 spans 15 residues. V was clipped by 3 bases and J by 0 bases, with 11 bases between them. CDR3 coding DNA: TGTGCCAGCAGCTTCAGTACCAGGTCTAACTATGGCTACACCTTC. Its protein product is CASSFSTRSNYGYTF. Full variable domain (rest looked up from reference TRBV7-9 and TRBJ1-2): DTGVSQNPRHKITKRGQNVTFRCDPISEHNRLYWYRQTLGQGPEFLTYFQNEAQLEKSRLLSDRFSAERPKGSFSTLEIQRTEQGDSAMYLCASSFSTRSNYGYTFGSGTRLTVV.

This chain uses TRBV28 with TRBJ2-3; 13 nucleotides align to TRBD2. The trim removed 6 bases at V and 1 base at J, leaving 10 bases unmatched. This CDR3 comprises 18 residues. Germline loops: CDR1 MDHEN, CDR2 SYDVKM. The CDR3 sequence: CASRLGLAGVPGTDTQYF. CDR3 bases: TGTGCCAGCAGGTTAGGACTAGCGGGGGTCCCCGGCACAGATACGCAGTATTTT.

The chain links TRBV5-8 to TRBJ2-6; 9 nucleotides match TRBD1. Germline V gene lookup returns CDR1 SGHTS and CDR2 YDEGEE. V was clipped by 3 bases and J by 1 base; unmatched bases: 8. The CDR3 runs 18 residues. CDR3 protein: CASSWGTGRSSGANVLTF. Written as DNA, the CDR3 is TGTGCCAGCAGCTGGGGGACAGGGAGAAGTTCTGGGGCCAACGTCCTGACTTTC.

J is TRBJ2-7 and V is TRBV18, with 9 bases fitting TRBD1. The V and J ends lost 6 bases and 2 bases, in that order; junction bases with no gene match: 8. Germline loops: CDR1 KGHSH, CDR2 LQKENI. This CDR3 has 15 residues. In nucleotides, the CDR3 is TGTGCCAGCTCCCAAGACAGGGGGGGACCCTACGAGCAGTACGTC. The encoded protein is CASSQDRGGPYEQYV.

The CDR3: CASSLQGRQAGNEQFF. In DNA form, the CDR3 reads TGTGCCAGCAGCTTACAAGGGCGACAGGCCGGCAATGAGCAGTTCTTC. The chain carries TRBV7-3 and TRBJ2-1, with D maybe TRBD1 (6 bases). Trimming cost V 2 bases and J 6 bases, with 17 bases left between them. CDR1 and CDR2 from the germline V gene are SGHTA and FQGTGA. The CDR3 loop spans 16 amino acids. The full variable domain, in which reference TRBV7-3 and TRBJ2-1 provide the parts outside the CDR3, is GAGVSQTPSNKVTEKGKYVELRCDPISGHTALYWYRQSLGQGPEFLIYFQGTGAADDSGLPNDRFFAVRPEGSVSTLKIQRTERGDSAVYLCASSLQGRQAGNEQFFGPGTRLTVL.

The V call is TRBV6-5, the J call TRBJ1-6; 9 bases line up with TRBD1. V lost 5 bases to trimming and J lost 5 bases; unmatched junction nucleotides: 4. The CDR3 is 15 residues long. Germline CDR1 is MNHEY and CDR2 is SVGAGI. The chain's CDR3 is CASSRGQGDNSPLHF. The CDR3 DNA reads as TGTGCCAGCAGTAGGGGACAGGGAGATAATTCACCCCTCCACTTT.

The chain carries TRBV6-4 and TRBJ2-3; D gene unclear. The CDR3 spans 11 residues. Trimming took 4 bases from V and 5 from J, leaving 4 bases between them. Per the germline V gene, CDR1 is MRHNA and CDR2 is SNTAGT. DNA for the CDR3: TGTGCCAGCAGTGGAGGAGATACGCAGTATTTT. It codes for CASSGGDTQYF.

On this clone: Relative to the germline gene, one junction end is altered; a read error may explain this. The rearrangement uses TRBV28 and TRBJ1-2; D is unclear. This CDR3 has 14 residues. Germline loops: CDR1 MDHEN, CDR2 SYDVKM. In nucleotides, the CDR3 is TGTGTCAGCAGTTTACACAGCGGGAACTATGGCTACACCTTC. Translating gives CVSSLHSGNYGYTF.

The rearrangement joins TRBV7-9 to TRBJ1-5, with 8 bases lining up with TRBD1. Trimming removed 5 bases from V and 8 bases from J; junction bases left unmatched: 8. Germline CDR1 SEHNR, CDR2 FQNEAQ (reference sequence). The CDR3 contains 14 residues. The DNA for the CDR3 is TGTGCCAGCAGCCCCGGACAGGGCTCTGAGCCCCAGCATTTT. Protein sequence: CASSPGQGSEPQHF.

This clone was counted a single time. The rearrangement uses TRBV2 and TRBJ2-5; 10 nucleotides agree with TRBD1. Germline loops: CDR1 SNHLY, CDR2 FYNNEI. The CDR3 is made up of 18 amino acids. Trimming removed 3 bases from V and 4 bases from J; junction bases left unmatched: 14. The chain's CDR3 is CASSDGRGRTGGRETQYF. Written as DNA, the CDR3 is TGTGCCAGCAGTGACGGCAGGGGACGGACAGGGGGGAGAGAGACCCAGTACTTC.

The chain employs TRBV28 and TRBJ1-4; 8 bases match TRBD1. The germline gives CDR1 MDHEN, CDR2 SYDVKM. This CDR3 has 15 residues. J lost 7 bases, V lost 4 bases, and 8 bases had no gene match. DNA for the CDR3: TGTGCCAGCAGTTCGCGTGGCAGGGGGCTTGAAAAACTGTTTTTT. This translates into CASSSRGRGLEKLFF.